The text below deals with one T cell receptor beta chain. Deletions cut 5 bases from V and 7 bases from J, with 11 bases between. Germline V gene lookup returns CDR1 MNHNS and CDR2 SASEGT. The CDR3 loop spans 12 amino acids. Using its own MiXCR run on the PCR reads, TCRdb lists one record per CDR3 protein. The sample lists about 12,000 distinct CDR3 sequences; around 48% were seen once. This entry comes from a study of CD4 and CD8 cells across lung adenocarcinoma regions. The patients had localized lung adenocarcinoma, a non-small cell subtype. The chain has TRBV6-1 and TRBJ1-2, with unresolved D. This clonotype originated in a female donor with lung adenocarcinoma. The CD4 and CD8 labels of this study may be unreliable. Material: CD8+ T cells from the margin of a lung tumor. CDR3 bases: TGTGCCAGCAGTCCCCTCAATCGTGGCTACACCTTC. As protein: CASSPLNRGYTF.